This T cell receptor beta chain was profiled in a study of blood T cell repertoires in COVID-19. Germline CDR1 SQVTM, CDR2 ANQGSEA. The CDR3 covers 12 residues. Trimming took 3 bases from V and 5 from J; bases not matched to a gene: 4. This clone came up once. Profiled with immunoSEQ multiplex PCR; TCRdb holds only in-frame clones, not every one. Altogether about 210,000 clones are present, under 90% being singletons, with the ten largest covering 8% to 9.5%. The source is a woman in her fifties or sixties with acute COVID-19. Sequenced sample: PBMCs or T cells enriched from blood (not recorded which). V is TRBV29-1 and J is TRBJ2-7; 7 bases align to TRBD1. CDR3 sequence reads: CSVEATGDEQYF. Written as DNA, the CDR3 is TGCAGCGTTGAGGCCACAGGGGACGAGCAGTACTTC.